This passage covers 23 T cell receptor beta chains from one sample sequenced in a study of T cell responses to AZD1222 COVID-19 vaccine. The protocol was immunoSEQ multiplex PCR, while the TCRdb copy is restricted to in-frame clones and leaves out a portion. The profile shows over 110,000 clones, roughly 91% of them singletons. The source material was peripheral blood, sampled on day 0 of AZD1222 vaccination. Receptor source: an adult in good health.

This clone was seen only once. CDR3 amino acids: CASSYSLWDNEQFF. The CDR3 nucleotides read TGTGCCAGCAGTTACTCCCTATGGGACAATGAGCAGTTCTTC. V is TRBV6-5 and J is TRBJ2-1; no definite D call. Looked up from germline, CDR1 is MNHEY and CDR2 is SVGAGI. Trimming took 0 bases from V and 5 from J, leaving 8 bases between them. This CDR3 has 14 amino acids.

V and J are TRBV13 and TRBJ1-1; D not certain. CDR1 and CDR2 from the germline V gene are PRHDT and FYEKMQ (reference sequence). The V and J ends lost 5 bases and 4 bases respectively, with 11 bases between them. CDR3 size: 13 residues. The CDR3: CASSPQEGTEAFF. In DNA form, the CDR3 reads TGTGCCAGCAGCCCACAAGAGGGCACTGAAGCTTTCTTT.

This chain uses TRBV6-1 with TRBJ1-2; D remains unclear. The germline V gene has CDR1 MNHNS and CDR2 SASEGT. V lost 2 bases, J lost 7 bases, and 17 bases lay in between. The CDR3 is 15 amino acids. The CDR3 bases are TGTGCCAGCAGTGAAATAGGACCCGAGGTTGGTGGCTACACCTTC. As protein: CASSEIGPEVGGYTF.

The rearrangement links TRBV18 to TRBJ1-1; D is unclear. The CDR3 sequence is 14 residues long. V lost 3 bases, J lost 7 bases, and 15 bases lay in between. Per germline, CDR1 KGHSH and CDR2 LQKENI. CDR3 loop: CASSPSIRRVEAFF. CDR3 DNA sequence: TGTGCCAGCTCACCGTCAATTAGGAGAGTTGAAGCTTTCTTT.

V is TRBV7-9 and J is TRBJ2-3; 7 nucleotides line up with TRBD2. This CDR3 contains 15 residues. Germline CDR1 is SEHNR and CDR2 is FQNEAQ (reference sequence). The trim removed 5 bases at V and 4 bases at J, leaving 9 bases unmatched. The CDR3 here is CASSAYSGVADTQYF. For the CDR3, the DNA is TGTGCCAGCAGCGCCTACAGCGGGGTGGCAGATACGCAGTATTTT. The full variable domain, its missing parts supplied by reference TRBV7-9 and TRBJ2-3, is DTGVSQNPRHKITKRGQNVTFRCDPISEHNRLYWYRQTLGQGPEFLTYFQNEAQLEKSRLLSDRFSAERPKGSFSTLEIQRTEQGDSAMYLCASSAYSGVADTQYFGPGTRLTVL.

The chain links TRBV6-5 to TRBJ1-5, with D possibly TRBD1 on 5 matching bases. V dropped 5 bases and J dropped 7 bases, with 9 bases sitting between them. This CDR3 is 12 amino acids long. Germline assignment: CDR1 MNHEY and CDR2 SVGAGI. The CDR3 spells CASSTPGQPQHF. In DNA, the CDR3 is TGTGCCAGCAGTACCCCAGGGCAGCCCCAGCATTTT.

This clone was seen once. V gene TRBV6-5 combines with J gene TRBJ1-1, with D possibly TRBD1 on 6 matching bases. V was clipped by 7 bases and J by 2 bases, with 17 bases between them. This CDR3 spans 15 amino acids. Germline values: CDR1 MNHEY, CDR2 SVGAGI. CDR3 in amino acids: CASTYQTGGNTEAFF. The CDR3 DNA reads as TGTGCCAGCACCTACCAGACCGGGGGCAACACTGAAGCTTTCTTT.

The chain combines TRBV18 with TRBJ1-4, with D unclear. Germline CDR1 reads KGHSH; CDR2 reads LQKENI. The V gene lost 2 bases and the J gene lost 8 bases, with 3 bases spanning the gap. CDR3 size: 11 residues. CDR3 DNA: TGTGCCAGCTCACCAGGGGAAAAACTGTTTTTT. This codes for CASSPGEKLFF.

The CDR3 DNA reads TGTGCCTGGAGTGTTGGTCTAGTAAATTCACCCCTCCACTTT. This codes for CAWSVGLVNSPLHF. The chain has TRBV30 and TRBJ1-6; D gene unclear. CDR1 and CDR2 (germline): GTSNPN, SVGIG (reference sequence). Trimming took 0 bases from V and 7 from J, leaving 10 bases between them. The CDR3 has 14 amino acids.

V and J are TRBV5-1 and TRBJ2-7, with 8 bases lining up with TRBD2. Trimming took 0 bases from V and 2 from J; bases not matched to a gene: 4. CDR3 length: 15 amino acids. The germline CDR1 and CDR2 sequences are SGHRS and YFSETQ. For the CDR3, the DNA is TGCGCCAGCAGCTTGGTAACGGGGGGGCCCTACGAGCAGTACTTC. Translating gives CASSLVTGGPYEQYF. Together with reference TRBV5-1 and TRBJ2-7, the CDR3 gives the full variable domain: KAGVTQTPRYLIKTRGQQVTLSCSPISGHRSVSWYQQTPGQGLQFLFEYFSETQRNKGNFPGRFSGRQFSNSRSEMNVSTLELGDSALYLCASSLVTGGPYEQYFGPGTRLTVT.

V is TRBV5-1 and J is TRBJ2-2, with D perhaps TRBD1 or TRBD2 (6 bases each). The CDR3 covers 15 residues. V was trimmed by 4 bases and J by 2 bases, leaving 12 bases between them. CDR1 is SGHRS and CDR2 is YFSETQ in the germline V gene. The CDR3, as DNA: TGCGCCAGCAGCCCTGAGGGGGGAAACACCGGGGAGCTGTTTTTT. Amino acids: CASSPEGGNTGELFF.

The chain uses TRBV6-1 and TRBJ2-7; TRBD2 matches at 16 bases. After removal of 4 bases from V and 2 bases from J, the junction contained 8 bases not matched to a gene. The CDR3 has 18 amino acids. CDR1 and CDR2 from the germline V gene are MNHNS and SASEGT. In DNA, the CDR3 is TGTGCCAGCAGTGGGCCCGGGACTAGCGGGGGGGTAGCCTACGAGCAGTACTTC. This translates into CASSGPGTSGGVAYEQYF.

In DNA, the CDR3 is TGTGCCAGCAGTTTAAACGTGGGGTTGGGTGGCTACACCTTC. Protein product: CASSLNVGLGGYTF. The J gene is TRBJ1-2, the V gene TRBV27; D remains ambiguous. The CDR3 has 14 residues. Germline lookup yields CDR1 MNHEY and CDR2 SMNVEV (reference sequence). V lost 2 bases, J lost 7 bases, and 14 bases lay in between.

CDR3 DNA sequence: TGTGCCAGCAGGCCACAGGGAGGCTACGAGCAGTACTTC. Translation: CASRPQGGYEQYF. J is TRBJ2-7 and V is TRBV2; D might be TRBD1 or TRBD2, each matching 6 bases. Germline V gene data show CDR1 as SNHLY and CDR2 as FYNNEI. V lost 6 bases, J lost 3 bases, and 12 bases lay in between. CDR3 length: 13 residues.

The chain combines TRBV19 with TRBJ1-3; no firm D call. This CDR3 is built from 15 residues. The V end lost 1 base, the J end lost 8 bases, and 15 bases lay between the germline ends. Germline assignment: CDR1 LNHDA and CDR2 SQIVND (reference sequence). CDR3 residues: CASSIGTAPKDTIYF. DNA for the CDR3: TGTGCCAGTAGTATAGGGACCGCTCCGAAGGACACCATATATTTT.

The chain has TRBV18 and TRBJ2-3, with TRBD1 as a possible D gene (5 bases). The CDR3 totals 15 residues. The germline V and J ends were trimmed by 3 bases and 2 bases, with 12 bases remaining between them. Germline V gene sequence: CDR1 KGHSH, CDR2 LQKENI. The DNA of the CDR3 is TGTGCCAGCTCACCTCGGGCCAGGGACACAGATACGCAGTATTTT. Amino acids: CASSPRARDTDTQYF.

CDR3: CASGYGGTYEQYF. CDR3 sequence (DNA): TGTGCCAGCGGGTACGGGGGTACCTACGAGCAGTACTTC. This chain connects TRBV7-2 to TRBJ2-7; a possible D gene is TRBD2 (6 bases). With 8 bases removed from V and 2 bases from J, the gap between germline ends came to 13 bases. The CDR3 runs to 13 residues. Germline CDR1 SGHTA, CDR2 FQGNSA. The whole variable domain, filled in from reference TRBV7-2 and TRBJ2-7, reads GAGVSQSPSNKVTEKGKDVELRCDPISGHTALYWYRQSLGQGLEFLIYFQGNSAPDKSGLPSDRFSAERTGGSVSTLTIQRTQQEDSAVYLCASGYGGTYEQYFGPGTRLTVT.

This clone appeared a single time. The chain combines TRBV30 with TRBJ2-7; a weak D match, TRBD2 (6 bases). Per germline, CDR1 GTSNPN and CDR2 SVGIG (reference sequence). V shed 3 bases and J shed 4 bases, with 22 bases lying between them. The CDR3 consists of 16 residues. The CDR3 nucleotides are TGTGCCTGGAGGGGAGGAGGGGCCATAAACCCATACGAGCAGTACTTC. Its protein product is CAWRGGGAINPYEQYF.

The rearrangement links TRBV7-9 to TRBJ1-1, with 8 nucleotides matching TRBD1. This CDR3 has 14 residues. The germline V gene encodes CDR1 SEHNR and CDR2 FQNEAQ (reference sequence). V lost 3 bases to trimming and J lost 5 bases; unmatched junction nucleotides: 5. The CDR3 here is CASSLVDRETEAFF. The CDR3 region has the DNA TGTGCCAGCAGCTTGGTGGACAGGGAAACTGAAGCTTTCTTT.

The CDR3 DNA sequence: TGTGCCAGCAGCTTGATCGGGGCAGGCTCCTACGAGCAGTACTTC. It encodes CASSLIGAGSYEQYF. The chain joins TRBV11-2 to TRBJ2-7; possibly TRBD1 or TRBD2 for D (5 bases each). The CDR3 spans 15 residues. Germline V gives CDR1 SGHAT, CDR2 FQNNGV. The germline V and J ends were trimmed by 3 bases and 0 bases, with 12 bases remaining between them.

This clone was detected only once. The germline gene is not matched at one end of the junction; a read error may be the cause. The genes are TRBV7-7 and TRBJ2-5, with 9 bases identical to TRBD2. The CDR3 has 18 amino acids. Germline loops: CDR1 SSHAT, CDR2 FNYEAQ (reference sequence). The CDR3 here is CASSAILGSGGNQETQYF. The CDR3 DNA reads TGTGCTAGCAGCGCCATCCTGGGTAGCGGGGGAAACCAAGAGACCCAGTACTTC. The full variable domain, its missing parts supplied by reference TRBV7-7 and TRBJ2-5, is GAGVSQSPRYKVTKRGQDVTLRCDPISSHATLYWYQQALGQGPEFLTYFNYEAQPDKSGLPSDRFSAERPEGSISTLTIQRTEQRDSAMYRCASSAILGSGGNQETQYFGPGTRLLVL.

The CDR3 nucleotides read TGTGCCAGCAGCCAAGATCATCAGGGACTAGCGGGGTCCTACGAGCAGTACTTC. It encodes CASSQDHQGLAGSYEQYF. The V call is TRBV4-2, the J call TRBJ2-7, with 13 bases lining up with TRBD2. CDR3 length equals 18 residues. Per germline, CDR1 LGHNA and CDR2 YNFKEQ. The V gene end was trimmed by 0 bases and the J gene end by 1 base; junction bases not matched to a gene: 6.

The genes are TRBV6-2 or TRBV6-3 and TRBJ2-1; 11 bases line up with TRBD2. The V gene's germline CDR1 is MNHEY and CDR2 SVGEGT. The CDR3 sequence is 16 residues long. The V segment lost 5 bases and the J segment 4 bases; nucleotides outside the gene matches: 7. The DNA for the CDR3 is TGTGCCAGCAGTCACGCCGGGACTAGCGGTTACAATGAGCAGTTCTTC. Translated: CASSHAGTSGYNEQFF.